The rows below give T cell receptor beta chains drawn from one sample of a study of patients and donors after allogeneic stem cell transplantation. TCRdb recomputed calls from the RT-PCR reads with MiXCR, one row per CDR3 protein. The repertoire includes about 410,000 distinct CDR3 sequences, roughly 17% of them detected once, and less than 8.5% sits in the top ten. The sequencing sample was made of blood, either unsorted or a sorted T cell fraction (not recorded which). The receptor set was obtained from a human donor who was either an allogeneic HSCT recipient or a stem cell or donor lymphocyte infusion donor (not recorded which). It is not recorded whose cells these are; they may come from a transplant donor. CDR3s include the opening cysteine and the closing phenylalanine or tryptophan. Each record gives: clone size, D gene, V gene, J gene, CDR3 DNA, CDR3 protein. The D gene is left open where the match is weak. Some rows have no size entry. The others give once, few or many, or a class for an expanded clone.

>-|TRBD1|TRBV20-1|TRBJ1-2
TGCAGTGCTAGAGTAGAGGAGCTGGGACAGACCTATGGCTACACCTTC
CSARVEELGQTYGYTF
>-|TRBD1|TRBV2|TRBJ2-1
TGTGCCACCGGACCGAGACGGGACAGGGTTCACGATGAGCAGTTCTTC
CATGPRRDRVHDEQFF
>-|-|TRBV20-1|TRBJ1-6
TGCAGTGCTAGAGATCGAAGTTTTAATTCACCCCTCCACTTT
CSARDRSFNSPLHF
>few|-|TRBV20-1|TRBJ2-2
TGCAGTGCTAACCTTGGGAACACCGGGGAGCTGTTTTTT
CSANLGNTGELFF
>few|TRBD1|TRBV5-1|TRBJ2-1
TGCGCCAGCAGCTTGGAGGGACAGGGGTACAATGAGCAGTTCTTC
CASSLEGQGYNEQFF
>-|-|TRBV18|TRBJ2-7
TGTGCCAGCAACGGGGAGAGTTACGAGCAGTACTTC
CASNGESYEQYF
>few|-|TRBV6-2/TRBV6-3|TRBJ1-2
TGTGCCAGCAGACCTCGGACAGAACTCTATGGCTACACCTTC
CASRPRTELYGYTF
>few|TRBD1|TRBV7-2|TRBJ1-2
TGTGCCAGCAGCTTAGTGCCAGGGGGCAGCTATGGCTACACCTTC
CASSLVPGGSYGYTF
>many|-|TRBV5-1|TRBJ1-6
TGCGCCAGCAGCTCGGGGGCGTCTAATTCACCCCTCCACTTT
CASSSGASNSPLHF
>-|TRBD2|TRBV3-1|TRBJ2-1
TGTGCCAGCAGCCGGGTATTAGCGGGAGGGCACAATGAGCAGTTCTTC
CASSRVLAGGHNEQFF
>few|TRBD1|TRBV9|TRBJ2-5
TGTGCCAGCAGCTCAGGGGACAGGGCGATCCAAGAGACCCAGTACTTC
CASSSGDRAIQETQYF
>-|-|TRBV20-1|TRBJ1-1
TGCAGTGCCCCAGACAGAGCTGAAGCTTTCTTT
CSAPDRAEAFF
>few|-|TRBV5-1|TRBJ1-4
TGCGCCAGCAGCCTACAGAATAGGGATGAAAAACTGTTTTTT
CASSLQNRDEKLFF
>once|TRBD1|TRBV6-5|TRBJ2-7
TGTGCCAGCAGTTGCCTCGGACAGGGCTACGAGCAGTACTTC
CASSCLGQGYEQYF
>few|TRBD2|TRBV11-1|TRBJ2-1
TGTGCCAGCAGCGACGGTCAACTAGCGGGCGTCGCTGAGCAGTTCTTC
CASSDGQLAGVAEQFF
>-|-|TRBV20-1|TRBJ2-3
TGCAGTGCCTTCCGGGCAGAGGCAGATACGCAGTATTTT
CSAFRAEADTQYF
>few|TRBD1|TRBV2|TRBJ2-6
TGTGCCAGCAGTACGACAGGGAACACTGGGGCCAACGTCCTGACTTTC
CASSTTGNTGANVLTF
>-|-|TRBV10-3|TRBJ1-2
TGTGCCATCAACGGGGGTCGATCAATCTATGGCTACACCTTC
CAINGGRSIYGYTF
>-|TRBD1|TRBV12-3/TRBV12-4|TRBJ1-3
TGTGCCAGCAGTTTAGAAAGGGGACAGGGCCGCGGAAACACCATATATTTT
CASSLERGQGRGNTIYF